This entry concerns a single TCR beta chain. Its antigen remains unidentified. The data belong to a study of T cell responses to AZD1222 COVID-19 vaccine. Findings of the study overall: An increase in Spike-specific TCR breadth and depth was observed after two AZD1222 doses. Most donors were white British and more were female, and clonal diversity was possibly underestimated.

The germline gives CDR1 SEHNR, CDR2 FQNEAQ (reference sequence). The CDR3 has 14 residues. V was clipped by 3 bases and J by 3 bases, with 12 bases between them. Repertoires were generated with immunoSEQ multiplex PCR, while TCRdb's copy carries only in-frame clones and drops some. Here the sample spans more than 80,000 clones, 90% being singletons. This clonotype was sampled from an adult in good health. The rearrangement uses TRBV7-9 and TRBJ2-7; D ambiguous. Here the sequenced sample was peripheral blood, taken on day 0 of AZD1222 vaccination. Here the CDR3 DNA reads TGTGCCAGCAGCTTCGGTCGGGCTGACTACGAGCAGTACTTC. This sequence encodes CASSFGRADYEQYF. Full variable domain (missing parts from reference TRBV7-9 and TRBJ2-7): DTGVSQNPRHKITKRGQNVTFRCDPISEHNRLYWYRQTLGQGPEFLTYFQNEAQLEKSRLLSDRFSAERPKGSFSTLEIQRTEQGDSAMYLCASSFGRADYEQYFGPGTRLTVT.